This entry describes one TCR beta chain. This CDR3 is built from 15 residues. Germline lookup yields CDR1 WNHNN and CDR2 SYGVQD (reference sequence). The V gene end was trimmed by 5 bases and the J gene end by 5 bases; junction bases not matched to a gene: 6. The data are from a study of blood T cell repertoires in COVID-19. Authors' processing steps: From reference gene primer amplification, estimates of nucleated cell counts were derived. Clones were read by immunoSEQ multiplex PCR, and TCRdb kept only the in-frame ones, dropping some. The V and J calls and clone size come from that table; D and trimming were worked out from the DNA. Here the sample spans approximately 200,000 clones, more than 85% being singletons.

The specimen sequenced was peripheral blood. The V call is TRBV10-1, the J call TRBJ2-7, with 13 bases lining up with TRBD2. This clonotype originated in a man aged 35 to 55 with active or convalescent COVID-19. In nucleotides, the CDR3 is TGCGCCAGCAGTCCTGGGACTAGCGGGACCAACGAGCAGTACTTC. This codes for CASSPGTSGTNEQYF.